This record concerns one TCR beta chain sequence. The V and J ends lost 7 bases and 9 bases, in that order; junction bases with no gene match: 11. The germline CDR1 and CDR2 sequences are SGHAT and FQNNGV. This CDR3 comprises 13 residues. Produced via immunoSEQ multiplex PCR; TCRdb's table is partial and in-frame only. The table records around 80,000 clones, 88% of them present only once. The data stem from a study of control samples from healthy donors and cancer patients. Material: blood. V is TRBV11-2 and J is TRBJ1-2; 7 bases align to TRBD1. The TCR originated in a woman aged 45-65 years in good health. In nucleotides, the CDR3 is TGTGCCAGCACCCACCAAGACAGGGAGAGCTACACCTTC. Its translation: CASTHQDRESYTF.